This TCR beta chain was found in a study of T cell responses to AZD1222 COVID-19 vaccine. Looking at the study overall: Second doses at about 4 or about 12 weeks were pooled.

Some clones are missing from TCRdb's copy, which holds only in-frame ones; the method was immunoSEQ multiplex PCR. Seen here are about 150,000 clones, 93% observed once, and the top ten hold 5.1%. CDR1 LNHDA and CDR2 SQIVND come from the germline V gene (reference sequence). V gave up 1 base and J gave up 4 bases, with 13 bases separating them. This CDR3 is 16 amino acids long. Concerning this clone: The target antigen is unknown.

Study results and caveats: Vaccine-related CD4 TCRs covered spike, predominating at 160-218 and 743-854.

The chain couples TRBV19 to TRBJ2-2, with D perhaps TRBD2 (6 bases). This receptor was taken from an adult in good health. Sequenced material: peripheral blood, taken on day 0 of AZD1222 vaccination. CDR3 region: CASSIGGGHLTGELFF. In DNA form, the CDR3 reads TGTGCCAGTAGTATAGGGGGAGGCCACCTCACCGGGGAGCTGTTTTTT.